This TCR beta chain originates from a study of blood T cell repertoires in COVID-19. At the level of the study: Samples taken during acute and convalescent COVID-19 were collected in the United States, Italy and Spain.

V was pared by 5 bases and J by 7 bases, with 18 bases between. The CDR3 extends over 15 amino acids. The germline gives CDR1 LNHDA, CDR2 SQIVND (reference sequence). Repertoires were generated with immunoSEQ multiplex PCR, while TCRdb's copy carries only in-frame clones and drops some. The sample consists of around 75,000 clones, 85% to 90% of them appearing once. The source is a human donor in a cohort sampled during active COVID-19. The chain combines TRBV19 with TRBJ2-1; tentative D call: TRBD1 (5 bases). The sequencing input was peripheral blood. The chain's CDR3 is CASSVTVVSGNEQFF. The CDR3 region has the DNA TGTGCCAGTAGTGTGACAGTAGTTAGTGGGAATGAGCAGTTCTTC.